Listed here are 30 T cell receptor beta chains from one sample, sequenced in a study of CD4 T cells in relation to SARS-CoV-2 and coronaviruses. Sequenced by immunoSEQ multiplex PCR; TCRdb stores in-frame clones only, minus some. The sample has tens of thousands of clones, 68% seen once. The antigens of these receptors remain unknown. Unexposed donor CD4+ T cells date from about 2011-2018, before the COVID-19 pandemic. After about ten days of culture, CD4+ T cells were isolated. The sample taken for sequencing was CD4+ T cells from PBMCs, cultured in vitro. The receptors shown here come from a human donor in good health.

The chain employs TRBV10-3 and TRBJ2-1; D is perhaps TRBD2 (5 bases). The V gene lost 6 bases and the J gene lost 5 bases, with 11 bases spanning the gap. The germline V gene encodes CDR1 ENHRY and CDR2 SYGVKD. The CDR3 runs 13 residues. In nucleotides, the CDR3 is TGTGCCATCAGGCCGGAGGTCCACAATGAGCAGTTCTTC. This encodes CAIRPEVHNEQFF.

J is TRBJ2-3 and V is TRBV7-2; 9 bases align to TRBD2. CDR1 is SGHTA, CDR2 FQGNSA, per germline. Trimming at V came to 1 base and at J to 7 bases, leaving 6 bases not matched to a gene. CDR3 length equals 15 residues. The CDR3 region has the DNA TGTGCCAGCAGCTTAGGCCCAGCGGGGGGTAATACGCAGTATTTT. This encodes CASSLGPAGGNTQYF.

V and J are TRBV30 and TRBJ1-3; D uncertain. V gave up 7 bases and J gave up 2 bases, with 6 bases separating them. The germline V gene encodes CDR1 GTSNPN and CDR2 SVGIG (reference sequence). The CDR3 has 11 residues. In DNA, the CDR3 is TGTGCCTCTCGACCTGGAAACACCATATATTTT. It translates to CASRPGNTIYF.

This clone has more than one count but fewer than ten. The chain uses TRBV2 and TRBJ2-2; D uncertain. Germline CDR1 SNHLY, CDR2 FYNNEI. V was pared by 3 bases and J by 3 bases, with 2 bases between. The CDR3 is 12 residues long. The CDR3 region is CASSDHTGELFF. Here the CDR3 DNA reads TGTGCCAGCAGTGACCACACCGGGGAGCTGTTTTTT.

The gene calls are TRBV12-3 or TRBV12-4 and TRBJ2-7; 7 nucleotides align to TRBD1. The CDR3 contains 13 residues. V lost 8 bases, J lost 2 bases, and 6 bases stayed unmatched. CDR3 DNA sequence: TGTGCCAGCGGACCGGGACAGACCTACGAGCAGTACTTC. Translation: CASGPGQTYEQYF.

CDR3 residues: CAWSLPGMVYGYTF. CDR3 in DNA: TGTGCCTGGAGTCTCCCCGGGATGGTCTATGGCTACACCTTC. The rearrangement links TRBV30 to TRBJ1-2; no clear D. The germline gives CDR1 GTSNPN, CDR2 SVGIG (reference sequence). This CDR3 region has 14 residues. V lost 2 bases, J lost 4 bases, and 14 bases lay in between.

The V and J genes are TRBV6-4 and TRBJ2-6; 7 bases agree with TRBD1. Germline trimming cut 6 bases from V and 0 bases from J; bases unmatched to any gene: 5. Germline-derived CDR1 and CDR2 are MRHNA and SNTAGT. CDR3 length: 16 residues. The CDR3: CASSITGDSGANVLTF. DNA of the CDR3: TGTGCCAGCAGCATAACAGGGGACTCTGGGGCCAACGTCCTGACTTTC.

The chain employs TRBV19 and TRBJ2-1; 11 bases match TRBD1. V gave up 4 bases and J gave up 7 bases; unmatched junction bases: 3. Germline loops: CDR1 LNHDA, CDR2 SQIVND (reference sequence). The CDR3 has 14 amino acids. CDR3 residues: CASSRDRGGNEQFF. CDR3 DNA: TGTGCCAGTAGTAGGGACAGGGGGGGGAATGAGCAGTTCTTC.

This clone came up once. The CDR3 reads CASSPNNSPLHF. The CDR3 DNA reads as TGTGCCAGCAGTCCTAATAATTCACCCCTCCACTTT. The chain combines TRBV2 with TRBJ1-6; D unresolved. There are 12 residues in the CDR3. Germline CDR1 reads SNHLY; CDR2 reads FYNNEI. Trimming took off 5 bases at V and 5 bases at J, with 4 bases between the two ends. Based on the CDR3 plus reference TRBV2 and TRBJ1-6, the full variable domain is EPEVTQTPSHQVTQMGQEVILRCVPISNHLYFYWYRQILGQKVEFLVSFYNNEISEKSEIFDDQFSVERPDGSNFTLKIRSTKLEDSAMYFCASSPNNSPLHFGNGTRLTVT.

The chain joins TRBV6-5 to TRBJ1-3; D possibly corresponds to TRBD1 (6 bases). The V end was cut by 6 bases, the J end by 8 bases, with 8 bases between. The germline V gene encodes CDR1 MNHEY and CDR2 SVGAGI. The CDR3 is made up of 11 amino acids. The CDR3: CASSRQDTIYF. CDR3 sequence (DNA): TGTGCCAGCAGCCGACAGGACACCATATATTTT.

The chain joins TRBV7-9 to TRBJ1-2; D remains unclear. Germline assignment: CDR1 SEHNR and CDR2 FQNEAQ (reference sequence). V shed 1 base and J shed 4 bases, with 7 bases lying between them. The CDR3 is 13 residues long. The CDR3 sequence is CASSLETSYGYTF. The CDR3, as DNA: TGTGCCAGCAGCTTAGAGACTTCCTATGGCTACACCTTC.

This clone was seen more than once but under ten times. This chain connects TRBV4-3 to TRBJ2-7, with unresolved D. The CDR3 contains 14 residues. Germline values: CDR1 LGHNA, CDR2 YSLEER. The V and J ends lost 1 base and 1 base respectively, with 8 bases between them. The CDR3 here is CASSQVKGSYEQYF. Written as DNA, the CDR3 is TGCGCCAGCAGCCAAGTGAAGGGATCCTACGAGCAGTACTTC.

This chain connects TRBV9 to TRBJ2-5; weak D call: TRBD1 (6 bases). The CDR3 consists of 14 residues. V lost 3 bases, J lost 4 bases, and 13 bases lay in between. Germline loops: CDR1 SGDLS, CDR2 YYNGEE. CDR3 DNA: TGTGCCAGCAGCGGGGGGCTAGGGGGAGAGACCCAGTACTTC. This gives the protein CASSGGLGGETQYF.

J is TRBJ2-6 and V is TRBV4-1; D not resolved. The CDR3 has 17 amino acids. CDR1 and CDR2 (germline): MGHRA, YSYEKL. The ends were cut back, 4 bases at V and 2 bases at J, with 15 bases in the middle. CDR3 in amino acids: CASSLLSSKAGANVLTF. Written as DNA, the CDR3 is TGCGCCAGCAGCCTGCTCTCCTCTAAGGCTGGGGCCAACGTCCTGACTTTC.

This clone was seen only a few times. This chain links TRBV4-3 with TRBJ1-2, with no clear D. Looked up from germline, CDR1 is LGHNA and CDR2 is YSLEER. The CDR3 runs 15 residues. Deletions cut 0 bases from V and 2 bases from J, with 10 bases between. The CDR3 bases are TGCGCCAGCAGCCAAGAGGGCTATGGGAACTATGGCTACACCTTC. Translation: CASSQEGYGNYGYTF.

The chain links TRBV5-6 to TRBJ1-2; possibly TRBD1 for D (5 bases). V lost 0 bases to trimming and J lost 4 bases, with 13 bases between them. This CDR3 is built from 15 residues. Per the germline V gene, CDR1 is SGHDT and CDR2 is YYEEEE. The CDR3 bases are TGTGCCAGCAGCTTGGGGACACCCCACGGCTATGGCTACACCTTC. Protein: CASSLGTPHGYGYTF. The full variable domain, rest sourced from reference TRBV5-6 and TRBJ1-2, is DAGVTQSPTHLIKTRGQQVTLRCSPKSGHDTVSWYQQALGQGPQFIFQYYEEEERQRGNFPDRFSGHQFPNYSSELNVNALLLGDSALYLCASSLGTPHGYGYTFGSGTRLTVV.

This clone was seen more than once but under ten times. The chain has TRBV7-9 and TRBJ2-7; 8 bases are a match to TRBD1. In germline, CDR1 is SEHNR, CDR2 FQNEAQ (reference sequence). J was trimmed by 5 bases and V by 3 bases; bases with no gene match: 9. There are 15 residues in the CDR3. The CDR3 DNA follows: TGTGCCAGCAGCTTTCCCCAGGGGGCCAGCCACGAGCAGTACTTC. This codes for CASSFPQGASHEQYF.

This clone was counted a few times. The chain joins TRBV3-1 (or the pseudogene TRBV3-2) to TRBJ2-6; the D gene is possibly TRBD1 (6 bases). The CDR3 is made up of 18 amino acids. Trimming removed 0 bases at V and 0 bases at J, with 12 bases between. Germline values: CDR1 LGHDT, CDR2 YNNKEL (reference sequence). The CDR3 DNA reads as TGTGCCAGCAGCCAAGATATTGCCAGGGGCTCTGGGGCCAACGTCCTGACTTTC. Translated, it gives CASSQDIARGSGANVLTF.

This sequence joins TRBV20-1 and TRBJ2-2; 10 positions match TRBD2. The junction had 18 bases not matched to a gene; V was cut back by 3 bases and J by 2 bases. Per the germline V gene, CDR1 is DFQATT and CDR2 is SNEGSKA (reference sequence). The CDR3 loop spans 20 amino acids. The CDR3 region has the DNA TGCAGTGCTAGTGGCTCAGGTTGGCCTAGCGGGGGCTCCAACACCGGGGAGCTGTTTTTT. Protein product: CSASGSGWPSGGSNTGELFF.

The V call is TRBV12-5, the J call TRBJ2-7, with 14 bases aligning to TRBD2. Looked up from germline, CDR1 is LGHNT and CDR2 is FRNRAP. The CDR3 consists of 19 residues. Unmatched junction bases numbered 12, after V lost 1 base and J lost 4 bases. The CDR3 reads CASGLARGTSGSGDYEQYF. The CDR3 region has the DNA TGTGCTAGTGGTTTGGCCAGAGGGACTAGCGGGAGTGGGGATTACGAGCAGTACTTC.

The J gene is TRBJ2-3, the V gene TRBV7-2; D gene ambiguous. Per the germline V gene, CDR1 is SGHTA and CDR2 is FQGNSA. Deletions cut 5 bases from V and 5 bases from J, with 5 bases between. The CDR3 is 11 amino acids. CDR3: CASSLVDTQYF. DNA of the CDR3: TGTGCCAGCAGCCTTGTAGATACGCAGTATTTT.

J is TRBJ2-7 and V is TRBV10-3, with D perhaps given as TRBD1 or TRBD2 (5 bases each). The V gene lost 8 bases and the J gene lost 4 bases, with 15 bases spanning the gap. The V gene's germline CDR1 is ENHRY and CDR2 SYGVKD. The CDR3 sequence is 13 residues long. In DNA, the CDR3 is TGTGCCATCGGGGACGCCCTGGGGTACGAGCAGTACTTC. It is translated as CAIGDALGYEQYF.

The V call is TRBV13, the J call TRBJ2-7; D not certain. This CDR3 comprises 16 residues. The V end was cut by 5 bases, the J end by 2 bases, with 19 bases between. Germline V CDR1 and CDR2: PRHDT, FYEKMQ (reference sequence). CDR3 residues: CASSLLGSAETYEQYF. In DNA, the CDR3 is TGTGCCAGCAGCCTTCTAGGCTCGGCGGAAACCTACGAGCAGTACTTC. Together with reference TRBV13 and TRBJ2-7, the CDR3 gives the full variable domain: AAGVIQSPRHLIKEKRETATLKCYPIPRHDTVYWYQQGPGQDPQFLISFYEKMQSDKGSIPDRFSAQQFSDYHSELNMSSLELGDSALYFCASSLLGSAETYEQYFGPGTRLTVT.

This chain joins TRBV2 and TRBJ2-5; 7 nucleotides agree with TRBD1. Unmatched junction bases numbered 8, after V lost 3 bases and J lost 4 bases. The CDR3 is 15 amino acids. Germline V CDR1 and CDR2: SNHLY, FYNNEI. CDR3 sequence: CASSDEDRIRETQYF. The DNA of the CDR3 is TGTGCCAGCAGTGATGAGGACAGGATACGAGAGACCCAGTACTTC. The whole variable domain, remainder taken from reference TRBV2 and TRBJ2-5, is EPEVTQTPSHQVTQMGQEVILRCVPISNHLYFYWYRQILGQKVEFLVSFYNNEISEKSEIFDDQFSVERPDGSNFTLKIRSTKLEDSAMYFCASSDEDRIRETQYFGPGTRLLVL.

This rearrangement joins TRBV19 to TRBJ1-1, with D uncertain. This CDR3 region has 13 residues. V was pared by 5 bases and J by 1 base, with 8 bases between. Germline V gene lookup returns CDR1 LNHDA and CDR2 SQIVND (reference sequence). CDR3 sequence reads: CASSSTTNTEAFF. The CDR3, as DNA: TGTGCCAGTAGTTCTACGACGAACACTGAAGCTTTCTTT.

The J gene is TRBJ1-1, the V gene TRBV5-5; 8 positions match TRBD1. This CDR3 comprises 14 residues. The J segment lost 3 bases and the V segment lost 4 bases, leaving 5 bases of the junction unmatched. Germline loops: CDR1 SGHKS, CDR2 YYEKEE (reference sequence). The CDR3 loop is CASSRQGFDTEAFF. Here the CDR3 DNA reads TGTGCCAGCAGCCGACAGGGGTTTGACACTGAAGCTTTCTTT.

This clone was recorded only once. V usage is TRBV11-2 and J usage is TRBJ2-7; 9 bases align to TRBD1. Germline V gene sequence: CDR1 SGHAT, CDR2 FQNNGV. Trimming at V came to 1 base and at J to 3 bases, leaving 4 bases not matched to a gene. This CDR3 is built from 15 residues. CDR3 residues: CASSLVPGQGYEQYF. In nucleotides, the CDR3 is TGTGCCAGCAGCTTAGTTCCGGGACAGGGCTACGAGCAGTACTTC.

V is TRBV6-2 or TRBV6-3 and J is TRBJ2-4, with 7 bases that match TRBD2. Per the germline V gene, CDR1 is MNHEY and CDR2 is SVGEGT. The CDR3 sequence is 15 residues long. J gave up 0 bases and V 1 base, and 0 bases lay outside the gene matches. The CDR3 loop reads CASSYWTRAKNIQYF. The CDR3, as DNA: TGTGCCAGCAGTTACTGGACTAGAGCCAAAAACATTCAGTACTTC.

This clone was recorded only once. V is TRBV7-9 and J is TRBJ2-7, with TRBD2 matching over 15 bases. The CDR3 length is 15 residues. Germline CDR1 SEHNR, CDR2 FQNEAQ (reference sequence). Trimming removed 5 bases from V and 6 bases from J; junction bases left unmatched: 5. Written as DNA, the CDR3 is TGTGCCAGCAGCCCCCGGACTAGCGGGAGGGCCGAGCAGTACTTC. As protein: CASSPRTSGRAEQYF.

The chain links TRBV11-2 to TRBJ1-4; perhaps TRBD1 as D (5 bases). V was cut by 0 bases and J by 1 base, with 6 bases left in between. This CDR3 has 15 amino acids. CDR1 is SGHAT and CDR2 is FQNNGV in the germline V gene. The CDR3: CASSLDGGTNEKLFF. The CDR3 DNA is TGTGCCAGCAGCTTAGATGGGGGAACTAATGAAAAACTGTTTTTT.